This T cell receptor (beta chain) was sequenced in a study of CD8+CD57+ T cells in acquired aplastic anemia. For the study at large: DNA per sorted CD4+ or CD8+ sample ranged about 0.17 to 27.4 ug, averaging around 3 ug. The study's findings and limits: CD8+ Simpson's diversity showed no significant patient-control difference. The same twenty-nine CD8+ CDR3 sequences occurred in patients and in controls.

Germline-derived CDR1 and CDR2 are SGHNT and YYREEE (reference sequence). This CDR3 region has 16 residues. V gave up 5 bases and J gave up 8 bases, with 20 bases separating them. The template for TCR beta VDJ and CDR3 sequence profiling was genomic DNA. Each CDR3 protein gets one entry after TCRdb re-called the reads with MiXCR. The sample has roughly 240,000 distinct CDR3 sequences; approximately 50% are singletons. Only patients with CD8+CD57+ cell expansion on flow cytometry were chosen for sequencing. Every one of the patients had aplastic anemia (severe, acquired). Of note for this clonotype: What it binds is unknown. A read error is possible here, since a much larger clone lies one base away. Because it lacks the conserved phenylalanine or tryptophan at the end, this CDR3 is likely a read error.

The sample was sorted CD4+, CD8+, or CD8+CD57+ T cells (not recorded which) from PBMCs. This chain uses TRBV5-4 with TRBJ1-6; tentative D call: TRBD1 (5 bases). The sequence was obtained from a human donor with aplastic anemia. The DNA of the CDR3 is TGTGCCAGCAGACTGGGCGGACCTCCCAGGGATTCACCCCTCCACCTT. It encodes CASRLGGPPRDSPLHL.